The present entry profiles one T cell receptor beta chain with its context. Gene labels here are mouse ones. The read ends 1 residue shy of where the CDR3 ends; the end is completed using the germline J gene. As for time point: mouse harvest day 7 after allogeneic transplant. The graft held 10^6 splenic CD5+ T cells and 10^7 T-cell-depleted bone marrow cells. V was clipped by 5 bases and J by 0 bases; unmatched bases: 7. The CDR3 runs 16 residues. Germline CDR1 reads SGHND; CDR2 reads FRSKSL. The data were obtained in a study of tissue T cells after allogeneic stem cell transplantation. The assay was immunoSEQ multiplex PCR, and TCRdb's table has in-frame clones only and misses some. The top ten clones hold 3.8% of a sample with some 6,600 clones, about 53% of them seen once.

This chain links TRBV15 with TRBJ2-4; 8 positions agree with TRBD2. Material: gut tissue. The clonotype comes from a female BALB/c mouse given C57BL/6 T cells with graft-versus-host disease after an allogeneic hematopoietic cell transplant. The CDR3 sequence is CASSLTGAPSQNTLYF. The DNA read from the CDR3 is TGTGCCAGCAGTCTGACTGGGGCGCCTAGTCAAAACACCTTGTAC.